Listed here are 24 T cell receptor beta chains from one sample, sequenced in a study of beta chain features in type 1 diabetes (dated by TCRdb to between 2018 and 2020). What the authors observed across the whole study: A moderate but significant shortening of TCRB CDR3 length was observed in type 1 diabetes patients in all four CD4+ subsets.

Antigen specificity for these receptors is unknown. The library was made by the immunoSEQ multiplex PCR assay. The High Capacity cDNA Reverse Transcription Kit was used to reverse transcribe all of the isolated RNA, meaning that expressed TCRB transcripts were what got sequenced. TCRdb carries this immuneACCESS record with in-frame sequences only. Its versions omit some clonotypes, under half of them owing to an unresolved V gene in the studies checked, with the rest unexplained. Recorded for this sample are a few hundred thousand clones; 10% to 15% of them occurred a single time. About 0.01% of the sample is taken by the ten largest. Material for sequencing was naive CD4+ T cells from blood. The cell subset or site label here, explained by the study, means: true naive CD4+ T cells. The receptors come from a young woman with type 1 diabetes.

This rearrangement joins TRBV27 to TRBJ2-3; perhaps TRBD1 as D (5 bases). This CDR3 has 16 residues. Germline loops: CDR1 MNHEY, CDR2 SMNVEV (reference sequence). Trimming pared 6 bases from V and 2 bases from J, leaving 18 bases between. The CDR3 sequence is CASSGPRQGYTDTQYF. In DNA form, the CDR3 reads TGTGCCAGCAGCGGACCCCGTCAGGGTTACACAGATACGCAGTATTTT.

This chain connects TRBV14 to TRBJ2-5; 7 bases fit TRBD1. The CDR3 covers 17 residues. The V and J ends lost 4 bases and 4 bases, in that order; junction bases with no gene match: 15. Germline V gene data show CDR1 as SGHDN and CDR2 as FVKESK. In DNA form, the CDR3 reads TGTGCCAGCAGCCTCCCTGACGAACAGGGGAATAGAGAGACCCAGTACTTC. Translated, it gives CASSLPDEQGNRETQYF.

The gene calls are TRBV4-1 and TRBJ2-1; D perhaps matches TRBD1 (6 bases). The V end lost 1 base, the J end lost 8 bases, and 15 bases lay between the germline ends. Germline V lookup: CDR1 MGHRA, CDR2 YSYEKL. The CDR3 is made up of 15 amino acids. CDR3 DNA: TGCGCCAGCAGCCAAGTCGGACAGTCCCTTTATGAGCAGTTCTTC. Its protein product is CASSQVGQSLYEQFF.

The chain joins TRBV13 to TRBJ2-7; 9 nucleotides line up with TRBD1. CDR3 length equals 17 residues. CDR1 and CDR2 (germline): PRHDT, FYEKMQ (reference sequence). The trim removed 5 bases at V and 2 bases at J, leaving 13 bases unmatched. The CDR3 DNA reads TGTGCCAGCAGCAACACACGGTGGGGACAGGGTACCTACGAGCAGTACTTC. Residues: CASSNTRWGQGTYEQYF. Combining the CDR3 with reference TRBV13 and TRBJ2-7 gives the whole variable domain AAGVIQSPRHLIKEKRETATLKCYPIPRHDTVYWYQQGPGQDPQFLISFYEKMQSDKGSIPDRFSAQQFSDYHSELNMSSLELGDSALYFCASSNTRWGQGTYEQYFGPGTRLTVT.

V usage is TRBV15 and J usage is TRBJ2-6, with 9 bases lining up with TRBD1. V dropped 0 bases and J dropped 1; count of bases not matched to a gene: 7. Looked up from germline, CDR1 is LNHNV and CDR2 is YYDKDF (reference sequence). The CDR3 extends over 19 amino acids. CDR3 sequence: CATSRDLGQGISGANVLTF. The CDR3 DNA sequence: TGTGCCACCAGCAGAGATCTGGGACAGGGTATATCTGGGGCCAACGTCCTGACTTTC.

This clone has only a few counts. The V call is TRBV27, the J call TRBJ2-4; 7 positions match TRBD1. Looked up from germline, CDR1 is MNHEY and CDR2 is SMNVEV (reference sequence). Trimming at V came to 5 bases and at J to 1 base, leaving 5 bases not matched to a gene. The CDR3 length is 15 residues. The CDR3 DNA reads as TGTGCCAGCAGTCTCGGACAGGCGGCCAAAAACATTCAGTACTTC. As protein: CASSLGQAAKNIQYF.

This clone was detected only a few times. The CDR3 is CASSSTGTRSEQYF. The DNA of the CDR3 is TGTGCCAGCAGTTCCACCGGGACTAGGAGCGAGCAGTACTTC. The rearrangement joins TRBV6-5 to TRBJ2-7; 8 bases agree with TRBD2. This CDR3 contains 14 residues. Germline lookup yields CDR1 MNHEY and CDR2 SVGAGI. The ends lost 4 bases at V and 6 bases at J; junction bases unmatched: 8.

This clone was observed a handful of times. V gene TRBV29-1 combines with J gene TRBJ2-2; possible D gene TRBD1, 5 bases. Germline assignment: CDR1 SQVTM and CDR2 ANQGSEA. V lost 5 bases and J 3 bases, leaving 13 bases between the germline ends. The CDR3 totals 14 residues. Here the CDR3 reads CSVRGNSYTGELFF. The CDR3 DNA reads TGCAGCGTTAGGGGAAACTCCTACACCGGGGAGCTGTTTTTT.

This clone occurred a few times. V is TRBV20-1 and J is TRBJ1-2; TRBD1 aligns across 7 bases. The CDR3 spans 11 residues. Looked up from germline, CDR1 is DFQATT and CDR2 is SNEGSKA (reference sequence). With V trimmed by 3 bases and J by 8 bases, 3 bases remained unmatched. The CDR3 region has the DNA TGCAGTGCTAGTAAGGGGGCGGGCTACACCTTC. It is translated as CSASKGAGYTF.

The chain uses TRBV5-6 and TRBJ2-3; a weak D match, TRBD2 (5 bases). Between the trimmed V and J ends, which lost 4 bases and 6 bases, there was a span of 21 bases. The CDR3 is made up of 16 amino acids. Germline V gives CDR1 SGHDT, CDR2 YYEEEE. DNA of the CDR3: TGTGCCAGCAGCCGACGGGTAACTCGATCGGGGGATACGCAGTATTTT. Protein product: CASSRRVTRSGDTQYF.

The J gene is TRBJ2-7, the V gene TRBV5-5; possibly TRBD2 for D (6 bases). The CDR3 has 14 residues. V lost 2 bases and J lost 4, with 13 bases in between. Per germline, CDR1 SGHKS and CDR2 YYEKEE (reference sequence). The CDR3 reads CASSFGAGRYEQYF. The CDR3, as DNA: TGTGCCAGCAGCTTTGGGGCAGGGAGGTACGAGCAGTACTTC.

The CDR3 here is CASSPRVDTQYF. CDR3 nucleotide sequence: TGTGCCAGCAGCCCTAGAGTGGATACGCAGTATTTT. The chain employs TRBV7-2 and TRBJ2-3; D gene ambiguous. The CDR3 extends over 12 amino acids. CDR1 and CDR2 (germline): SGHTA, FQGNSA. V was shortened by 5 bases and J by 6 bases, with 9 bases between the two germline ends.

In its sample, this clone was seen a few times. The CDR3 DNA reads as TGTGCCAGCAGTTTTAGGAGGCGGTCCTACGAGCAGTACTTC. Its protein product is CASSFRRRSYEQYF. The gene calls are TRBV28 and TRBJ2-7, with TRBD2 as a possible D gene (5 bases). This CDR3 is built from 14 residues. The V end was cut by 3 bases, the J end by 1 base, with 10 bases between. Germline V CDR1 and CDR2: MDHEN, SYDVKM. The whole variable domain, remainder taken from reference TRBV28 and TRBJ2-7, is DVKVTQSSRYLVKRTGEKVFLECVQDMDHENMFWYRQDPGLGLRLIYFSYDVKMKEKGDIPEGYSVSREKKERFSLILESASTNQTSMYLCASSFRRRSYEQYFGPGTRLTVT.

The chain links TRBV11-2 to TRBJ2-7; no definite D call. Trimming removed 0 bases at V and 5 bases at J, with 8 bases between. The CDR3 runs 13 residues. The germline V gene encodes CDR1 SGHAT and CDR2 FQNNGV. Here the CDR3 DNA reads TGTGCCAGCAGCTTAGACAGGAACCACGAGCAGTACTTC. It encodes CASSLDRNHEQYF.

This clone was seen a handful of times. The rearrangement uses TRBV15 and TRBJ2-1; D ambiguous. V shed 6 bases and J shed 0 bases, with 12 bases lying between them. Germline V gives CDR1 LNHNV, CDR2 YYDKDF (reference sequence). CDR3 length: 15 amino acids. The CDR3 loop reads CATRIDRSSYNEQFF. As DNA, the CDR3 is TGTGCCACCAGGATTGACCGGAGCTCCTACAATGAGCAGTTCTTC.

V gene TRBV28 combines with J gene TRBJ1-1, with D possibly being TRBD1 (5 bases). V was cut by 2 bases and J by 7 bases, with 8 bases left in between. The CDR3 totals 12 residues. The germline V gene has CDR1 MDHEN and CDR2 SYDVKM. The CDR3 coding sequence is TGTGCCAGCAGTTTACAGGGCTTTGAAGCTTTCTTT. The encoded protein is CASSLQGFEAFF.

The DNA of the CDR3 is TGTGCCAGCAGCCAACCGGGCGGGAGTCGGGATAATGAGCAGTTCTTC. This translates into CASSQPGGSRDNEQFF. V and J are TRBV13 and TRBJ2-1; 7 positions agree with TRBD2. This CDR3 has 16 residues. Germline V lookup: CDR1 PRHDT, CDR2 FYEKMQ (reference sequence). Trimming took 5 bases from V and 7 from J; bases not matched to a gene: 14.

DNA for the CDR3: TGTGCCAGCAATGGAATACCGGGACAGGGGGCGCTTGGCTACACCTTC. This gives the protein CASNGIPGQGALGYTF. This rearrangement joins TRBV7-9 to TRBJ1-2; TRBD1 agrees at 12 bases. The CDR3 runs 16 residues. Looked up from germline, CDR1 is SEHNR and CDR2 is FQNEAQ (reference sequence). Trimming cost V 7 bases and J 7 bases; bases outside gene matches: 13.

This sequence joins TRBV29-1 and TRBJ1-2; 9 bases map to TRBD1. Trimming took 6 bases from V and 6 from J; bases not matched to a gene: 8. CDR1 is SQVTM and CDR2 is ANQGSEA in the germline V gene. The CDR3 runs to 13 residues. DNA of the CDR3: TGCAGCGTCGGAACACAGGGGGCGCATGGCTACACCTTC. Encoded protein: CSVGTQGAHGYTF.

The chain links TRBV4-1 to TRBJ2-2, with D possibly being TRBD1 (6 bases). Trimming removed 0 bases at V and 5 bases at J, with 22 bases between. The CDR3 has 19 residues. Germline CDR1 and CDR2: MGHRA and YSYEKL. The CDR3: CASSQDPSGTPRKTGELFF. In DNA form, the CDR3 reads TGCGCCAGCAGCCAAGATCCTTCCGGGACACCGAGGAAGACCGGGGAGCTGTTTTTT.

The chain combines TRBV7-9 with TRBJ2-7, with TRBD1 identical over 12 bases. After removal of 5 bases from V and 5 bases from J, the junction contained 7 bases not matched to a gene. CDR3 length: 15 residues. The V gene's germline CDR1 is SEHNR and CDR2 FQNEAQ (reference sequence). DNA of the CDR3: TGTGCCAGCAGCGCAACCGGGACAGGGGGCGACGAGCAGTACTTC. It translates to CASSATGTGGDEQYF.

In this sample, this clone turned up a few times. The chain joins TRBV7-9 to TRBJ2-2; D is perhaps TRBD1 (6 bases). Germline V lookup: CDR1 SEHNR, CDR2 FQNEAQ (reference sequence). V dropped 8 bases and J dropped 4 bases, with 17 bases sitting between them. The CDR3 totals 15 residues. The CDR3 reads CASGVGARVTGELFF. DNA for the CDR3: TGTGCCAGCGGGGTGGGGGCTCGAGTCACCGGGGAGCTGTTTTTT.

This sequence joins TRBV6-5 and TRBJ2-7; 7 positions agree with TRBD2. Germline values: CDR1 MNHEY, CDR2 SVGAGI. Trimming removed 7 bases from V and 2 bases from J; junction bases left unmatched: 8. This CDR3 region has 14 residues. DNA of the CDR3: TGTGCCAGCACTAGGGGCGGGGGAGCCTACGAGCAGTACTTC. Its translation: CASTRGGGAYEQYF.

This chain's CDR3 is CASSFGQETQYF. As DNA, the CDR3 is TGTGCCAGCAGCTTCGGTCAAGAGACCCAGTACTTC. The chain links TRBV7-2 to TRBJ2-5; D unclear. Germline values: CDR1 SGHTA, CDR2 FQGNSA. The V end lost 3 bases, the J end lost 2 bases, and 4 bases lay between the germline ends. The CDR3 contains 12 residues.